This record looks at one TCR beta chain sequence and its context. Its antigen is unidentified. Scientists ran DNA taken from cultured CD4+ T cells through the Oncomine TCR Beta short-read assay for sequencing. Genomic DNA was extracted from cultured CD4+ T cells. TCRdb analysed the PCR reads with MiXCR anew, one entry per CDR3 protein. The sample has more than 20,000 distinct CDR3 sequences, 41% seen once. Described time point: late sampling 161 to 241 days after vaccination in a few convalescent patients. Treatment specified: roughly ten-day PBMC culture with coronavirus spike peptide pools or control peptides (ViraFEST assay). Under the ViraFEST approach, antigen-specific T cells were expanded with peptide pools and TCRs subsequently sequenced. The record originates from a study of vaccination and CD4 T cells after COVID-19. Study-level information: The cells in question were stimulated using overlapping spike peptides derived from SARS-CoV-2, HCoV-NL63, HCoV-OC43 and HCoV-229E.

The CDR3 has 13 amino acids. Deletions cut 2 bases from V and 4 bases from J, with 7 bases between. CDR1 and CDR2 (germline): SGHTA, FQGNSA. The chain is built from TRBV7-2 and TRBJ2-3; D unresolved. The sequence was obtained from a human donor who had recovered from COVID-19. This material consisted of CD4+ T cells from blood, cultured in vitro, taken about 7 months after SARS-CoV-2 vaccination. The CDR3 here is CASSLTGSDTQYF. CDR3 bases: TGTGCCAGCAGCTTAACGGGCTCAGATACGCAGTATTTT.